The entry below gives a single TCR beta chain sequence along with its context. Antigen unknown. This sample was taken from a study of cytomegalovirus exposure and HLA in healthy donors. General study points: Presence/absence comparisons presumed near-even sequencing depth among donors. A later analysis associated 16,000 or so TCR beta sequences with HLA alleles at a 0.05 false discovery rate.

PCR was performed using 60 Vbeta and 13 Jbeta primers. The table came from immunoSEQ multiplex PCR; TCRdb's copy has only in-frame clones and leaves some out. The sample carries 200,000 to 250,000 clones, about 89% recorded once. Germline V gene lookup returns CDR1 SGHRS and CDR2 YFSETQ. The CDR3 has 14 amino acids. V shed 1 base and J shed 4 bases, with 9 bases lying between them. The chain recombines TRBV5-1 with TRBJ1-5; possibly TRBD1 for D (5 bases). The source is a woman in her late teens or twenties in good health and CMV-seronegative. The material sequenced was PBMCs. CDR3: CASSLSGGNQPQHF. The CDR3 coding sequence is TGCGCCAGCAGCTTGAGTGGGGGGAATCAGCCCCAGCATTTT.